The 10 T cell receptor beta chains below come from one sample, sequenced in a study of blood T cell repertoires in COVID-19. Sequencing used immunoSEQ multiplex PCR; TCRdb keeps in-frame clones, though not all of them. The data show 250,000 to 350,000 clones, 84% seen once. The sample was peripheral blood. The receptors originated from a human donor with COVID-19, enrolled during active disease. The donor label of this sample is uncertain.

V usage is TRBV11-2 and J usage is TRBJ2-6; 9 bases are a match to TRBD1. Germline values: CDR1 SGHAT, CDR2 FQNNGV. CDR3 length: 18 amino acids. Losses at the gene ends were 10 bases for V and 2 bases for J; bases not matched to a gene: 15. CDR3 protein: CATVHLQGATPGANVLTF. The CDR3 DNA is TGTGCCACCGTGCACCTACAGGGGGCTACTCCTGGGGCCAACGTCCTGACTTTC. Using reference TRBV11-2 and TRBJ2-6 for the parts outside the CDR3, the full variable domain is EAGVAQSPRYKIIEKRQSVAFWCNPISGHATLYWYQQILGQGPKLLIQFQNNGVVDDSQLPKDRFSAERLKGVDSTLKIQPAKLEDSAVYLCATVHLQGATPGANVLTFGAGSRLTVL.

This chain joins TRBV6-8 and TRBJ2-7, with 10 bases matching TRBD1. The germline V gene has CDR1 MNHGY and CDR2 SAAAGT. Losses at the gene ends were 6 bases for V and 3 bases for J; bases not matched to a gene: 5. The CDR3 has 14 residues. The CDR3 region is CASRNGTGDYEQYF. The CDR3 bases are TGTGCCAGCAGGAACGGGACAGGGGACTACGAGCAGTACTTC.

The rearrangement links TRBV30 to TRBJ2-1; no clear D gene. The CDR3 loop spans 15 amino acids. Trimming took 0 bases from V and 0 from J, leaving 9 bases between them. The germline gives CDR1 GTSNPN, CDR2 SVGIG (reference sequence). The CDR3 DNA reads as TGTGCCTGGAGTGTCGCGGTTATCTCCTACAATGAGCAGTTCTTC. Its translation is CAWSVAVISYNEQFF.

This clone occurred once. J is TRBJ2-3 and V is TRBV5-1; 9 nucleotides agree with TRBD1. This CDR3 contains 15 residues. Germline trimming cut 2 bases from V and 3 bases from J; bases unmatched to any gene: 4. The germline V gene has CDR1 SGHRS and CDR2 YFSETQ. The CDR3 loop reads CASSFTGGLTDTQYF. CDR3 nucleotides: TGCGCCAGCAGCTTTACAGGGGGCTTGACAGATACGCAGTATTTT.

This chain uses TRBV3-1 (or the pseudogene TRBV3-2) with TRBJ1-4, with 7 bases that match TRBD1. CDR3 length: 14 residues. Germline V gene sequence: CDR1 LGHDT, CDR2 YNNKEL (reference sequence). The J segment lost 6 bases and the V segment lost 3 bases, leaving 4 bases of the junction unmatched. DNA of the CDR3: TGTGCCAGCAGCCAGCGACAGGGCCATGAAAAACTGTTTTTT. It specifies CASSQRQGHEKLFF.

The gene calls are TRBV19 and TRBJ2-1, with a weak D call TRBD1 (6 bases). CDR1 is LNHDA and CDR2 is SQIVND in the germline V gene (reference sequence). Between the trimmed V and J ends, which lost 3 bases and 4 bases, there was a span of 16 bases. The CDR3 spans 16 residues. This CDR3 reads CASSISRDIDYNEQFF. DNA for the CDR3: TGTGCCAGTAGTATTTCCCGGGACATCGATTACAATGAGCAGTTCTTC.

CDR3 nucleotides: TGTGTTACAATTCGGACAGGGGACTACGAGCAGTACTTC. As protein: CVTIRTGDYEQYF. The chain joins TRBV28 to TRBJ2-7, with TRBD1 matching over 9 bases. CDR1 is MDHEN and CDR2 is SYDVKM in the germline V gene. The CDR3 totals 13 residues.

This clone was seen once. J is TRBJ1-5 and V is TRBV30; TRBD1 aligns across 7 bases. The length of the CDR3 is 14 residues. The J segment lost 5 bases and the V segment lost 1 base, leaving 5 bases of the junction unmatched. Germline V CDR1 and CDR2: GTSNPN, SVGIG (reference sequence). In DNA, the CDR3 is TGTGCCTGGAGTGGTGGCACAGGGGATCAGCCCCAGCATTTT. Translating it yields CAWSGGTGDQPQHF.

The V gene is TRBV5-1, the J gene TRBJ1-4; D possibly corresponds to TRBD1 (5 bases). The CDR3 covers 15 residues. Germline loops: CDR1 SGHRS, CDR2 YFSETQ. Trimming pared 0 bases from V and 8 bases from J, leaving 14 bases between. The CDR3 nucleotides read TGCGCCAGCAGCTTGGATGGGGCAGAGACCGAAAAACTGTTTTTT. Residues: CASSLDGAETEKLFF. Looking up the rest from reference TRBV5-1 and TRBJ1-4 gives the full variable domain: KAGVTQTPRYLIKTRGQQVTLSCSPISGHRSVSWYQQTPGQGLQFLFEYFSETQRNKGNFPGRFSGRQFSNSRSEMNVSTLELGDSALYLCASSLDGAETEKLFFGSGTQLSVL.

The CDR3 loop reads CAIMGQGTDTQYF. CDR3 nucleotide sequence: TGTGCCATCATGGGACAGGGCACAGATACGCAGTATTTT. The chain links TRBV10-3 to TRBJ2-3; 8 bases fit TRBD1. Germline trimming cut 7 bases from V and 1 base from J; bases unmatched to any gene: 1. Germline V CDR1 and CDR2: ENHRY, SYGVKD. The CDR3 runs 13 residues.